A selection of T cell receptor beta chains follows, all from one sample in a study of shared clonotypes between healthy human individuals. TCRdb keeps only in-frame clones here, not all; method: immunoSEQ multiplex PCR. The data hold over 750,000 clones, with about 97% observed a single time. Sequencing was done on a sample of naive CD8+ T cells sorted from blood. The source is a man aged 25-40 years in good health. Both conserved end residues are part of each CDR3. The order of the fields is J gene, clone size, V gene, D gene, CDR3 protein, CDR3 DNA. The D gene is left open where the match is weak. The size of a clone is reported for some rows only, either as once, few or many, or as a class for expanded clones.

TRBJ2-3	-	TRBV13	TRBD1	CASQRDRDFADTQYF	TGTGCCAGCCAAAGGGACAGGGACTTTGCAGATACGCAGTATTTT
TRBJ2-5	-	TRBV10-3	-	CAISESIAETQYF	TGTGCCATCAGTGAGTCGATTGCGGAGACCCAGTACTTC
TRBJ2-5	-	TRBV27	-	CASTPGLADQETQYF	TGTGCCAGCACCCCGGGGTTAGCTGACCAAGAGACCCAGTACTTC
TRBJ2-3	-	TRBV29-1	-	CSVELQPRVFATSFTDTQYF	TGCAGCGTTGAACTACAACCCAGGGTATTCGCGACTAGTTTTACAGATACGCAGTATTTT
TRBJ2-7	-	TRBV11-2	TRBD1	CASSRAVGTGTYEQYF	TGTGCCAGCAGCCGTGCAGTAGGGACAGGGACGTACGAGCAGTACTTC
TRBJ1-1	-	TRBV27	-	CASSFGQLNTEAFF	TGTGCCAGCAGTTTTGGACAGTTGAACACTGAAGCTTTCTTT
TRBJ2-3	-	TRBV5-1	-	CASSLGGGITDTQYF	TGCGCCAGCAGCTTAGGAGGGGGCATCACAGATACGCAGTATTTT
TRBJ2-1	-	TRBV27	-	CASSLRGDEQFF	TGTGCCAGCAGTTTAAGGGGTGATGAGCAGTTCTTC
TRBJ1-2	-	TRBV6-1	-	CASRDRETYYGYTF	TGTGCCAGCAGGGACAGAGAAACCTACTATGGCTACACCTTC
TRBJ2-7	-	TRBV27	-	CASSLGYTGEQYF	TGTGCCAGCAGTTTAGGGTATACGGGCGAGCAGTACTTC
TRBJ1-1	-	TRBV6-4	-	CASSEHGEIAEAFF	TGTGCCAGCAGTGAGCACGGTGAGATCGCTGAAGCTTTCTTT
TRBJ2-3	-	TRBV27	-	CASRLLGAVDTQYF	TGTGCCAGCAGGCTCCTAGGGGCCGTTGATACGCAGTATTTT
TRBJ2-5	-	TRBV12-2	-	CASEWAGEETQYF	TGTGCAAGTGAGTGGGCAGGGGAAGAGACCCAGTACTTC
TRBJ2-1	-	TRBV7-6	TRBD2	CASSARLAGGQNEQFF	TGTGCCAGCAGCGCCCGACTAGCGGGAGGGCAGAATGAGCAGTTCTTC
TRBJ2-6	-	TRBV7-9	-	CASSYRPGANVLTF	TGTGCCAGCAGCTACCGACCTGGGGCCAACGTCCTGACTTTC
TRBJ2-3	-	TRBV19	-	CASSIIEADTQYF	TGTGCCAGTAGTATCATAGAAGCAGATACGCAGTATTTT
TRBJ2-7	-	TRBV11-2	TRBD2	CASSLVPPGTSLYEQYF	TGTGCCAGCAGCTTAGTTCCCCCCGGGACTAGTCTCTACGAGCAGTACTTC
TRBJ2-7	-	TRBV14	TRBD1	CASRTTGAGYEQYF	TGTGCCAGCAGGACGACAGGGGCGGGCTACGAGCAGTACTTC
TRBJ2-7	-	TRBV7-8	-	CASSLGGPTYEQYF	TGTGCCAGCAGCTTAGGGGGCCCAACCTACGAGCAGTACTTC
TRBJ2-2	-	TRBV6-6	-	CASEVAGELFF	TGTGCCAGCGAAGTGGCCGGGGAGCTGTTTTTT
TRBJ2-1	-	TRBV7-8	TRBD2	CASSPRDRAAPGTSGRHEQFF	TGTGCCAGCAGCCCCCGGGACAGGGCAGCCCCCGGGACTAGCGGGAGACATGAGCAGTTCTTC
TRBJ1-2	-	TRBV6-5	-	CASSYSPGDYGYTF	TGTGCCAGCAGTTACTCGCCGGGAGACTATGGCTACACCTTC
TRBJ1-1	-	TRBV7-9	TRBD1	CASSPVDRVEAFF	TGTGCCAGCAGCCCGGTGGACAGGGTTGAAGCTTTCTTT
TRBJ2-3	-	TRBV29-1	TRBD2	CSVVLAGTDTQYF	TGCAGCGTTGTACTAGCGGGAACAGATACGCAGTATTTT
TRBJ2-3	-	TRBV14	-	CASSHRDDTDTQYF	TGTGCCAGCAGCCACCGGGACGACACAGATACGCAGTATTTT
TRBJ2-3	-	TRBV27	-	CASSLARLGGTDTQYF	TGTGCCAGCAGTTTGGCTCGGTTAGGGGGCACAGATACGCAGTATTTT
TRBJ1-1	once	TRBV28	-	CASSLSLTDNTEAFF	TGTGCCAGCAGTCTTTCATTGACAGACAACACTGAAGCTTTCTTT
TRBJ2-7	-	TRBV5-6	TRBD2	CASSPRDGLTSGSYEQYF	TGTGCCAGCAGCCCCCGGGACGGTTTGACTAGCGGCTCCTACGAGCAGTACTTC
TRBJ1-3	-	TRBV7-9	-	CASSLGVNTIYF	TGTGCCAGCAGCTTAGGGGTTAACACCATATATTTT
TRBJ2-1	-	TRBV7-7	-	CASSLALGSSYNEQFF	TGTGCCAGCAGCTTAGCGCTCGGAAGCTCCTACAATGAGCAGTTCTTC
TRBJ2-6	once	TRBV25-1	TRBD1	CASRPGQGLSGANVLTF	TGTGCCAGCAGACCGGGACAGGGGTTATCTGGGGCCAACGTCCTGACTTTC
TRBJ2-1	-	TRBV6-1	-	CASFRAETYNEQFF	TGTGCCAGCTTCCGTGCGGAAACTTACAATGAGCAGTTCTTC
TRBJ2-7	-	TRBV28	-	CASSPTAIEQYF	TGTGCCAGCAGCCCTACAGCGATCGAGCAGTACTTC
TRBJ2-1	-	TRBV5-1	TRBD2	CASSLDPGGSYNEQFF	TGCGCCAGCAGCTTGGACCCGGGAGGGTCCTACAATGAGCAGTTCTTC
TRBJ2-7	-	TRBV27	TRBD2	CASRPGAGLAGVFEQYF	TGTGCCAGCAGACCCGGAGCCGGACTAGCGGGAGTTTTCGAGCAGTACTTC